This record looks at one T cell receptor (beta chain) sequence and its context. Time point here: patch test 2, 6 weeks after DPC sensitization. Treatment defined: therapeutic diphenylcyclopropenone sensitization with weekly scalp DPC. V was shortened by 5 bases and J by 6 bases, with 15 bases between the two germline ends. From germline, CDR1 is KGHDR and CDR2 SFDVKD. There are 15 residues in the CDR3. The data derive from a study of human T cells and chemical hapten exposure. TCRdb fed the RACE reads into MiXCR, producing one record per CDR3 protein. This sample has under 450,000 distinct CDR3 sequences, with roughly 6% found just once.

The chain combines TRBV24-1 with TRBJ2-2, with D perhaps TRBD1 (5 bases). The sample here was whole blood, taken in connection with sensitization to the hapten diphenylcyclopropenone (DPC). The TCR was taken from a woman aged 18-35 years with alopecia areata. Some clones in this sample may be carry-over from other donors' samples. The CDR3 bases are TGTGCCACCAGTGCTTGGCAGGGCAACGCCGGGGAGCTGTTTTTT. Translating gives CATSAWQGNAGELFF.